This T cell receptor beta chain originates from a study of T cells in Graves' hyperthyroidism and ophthalmopathy. Study-wide results and limits: Ophthalmopathy and stable hyperthyroidism were separated by a 13 V-J model.

In germline, CDR1 is SGHAT, CDR2 FQNNGV. The V and J ends lost 5 bases and 7 bases, in that order; junction bases with no gene match: 7. The length of the CDR3 is 16 residues. Comments on this clonotype: The antigen remains undetermined.

TCR beta CDR3 sequences were amplified from RNA transcripts. The TCR CDR3 first-round RT-PCR relied on the HTBI primer set. TCRdb ran MiXCR on the multiplex PCR reads and lists one entry per CDR3 protein. Here the sample spans under 450,000 distinct CDR3 sequences, approximately 15% being singletons. Sequencing was done on a sample of blood. V is TRBV11-2 and J is TRBJ2-3; 15 bases agree with TRBD2. The origin of this receptor is a woman aged 18-35 years with Graves' hyperthyroidism. The CDR3 sequence is CASSLGTSGGHHTQYF. CDR3 nucleotides: TGTGCCAGCAGCCTTGGGACTAGCGGGGGGCACCATACGCAGTATTTT.